Listed below are T cell receptor beta chains from one sample, sequenced in a study of blood T cells in healthy people across ages. TCRdb processed the 5' RACE reads anew with MiXCR; each CDR3 protein has one entry. The table has about 1.6 million distinct CDR3 sequences, roughly 30% seen once. Source material: blood. The source of these receptors is a woman younger than 45 in good health. CDR3s include the opening cysteine and the closing phenylalanine or tryptophan. The D gene is left open where the match is weak. Rows may omit the clone size; those that give it use once, few, many or a size class.

DNA: TGTGCCAGCAGCTGGCCGACAGAGGGGACTAATTCACCCCTCCACTTT; CDR3: CASSWPTEGTNSPLHF; D: NA; J: TRBJ1-6; V: TRBV11-2; size: NA
DNA: TGTGCCAGCAGCCATCGAGACACCGCCACAGATACGCAGTATTTT; CDR3: CASSHRDTATDTQYF; D: NA; J: TRBJ2-3; V: TRBV3-1; size: NA
DNA: TGTGCCAGCTCACCCTCCCGGACAGATAGCAATCAGCCCCAGCATTTT; CDR3: CASSPSRTDSNQPQHF; D: NA; J: TRBJ1-5; V: TRBV18; size: once
DNA: TGTGCCAGCAGCTTACTTGGGGGGGCCACCTACAATGAGCAGTTCTTC; CDR3: CASSLLGGATYNEQFF; D: NA; J: TRBJ2-1; V: TRBV7-2; size: NA
DNA: TGTGCCAGTCTTAGCGGGAGCTCCTACAATGAGCAGTTCTTC; CDR3: CASLSGSSYNEQFF; D: TRBD2; J: TRBJ2-1; V: TRBV12-3/TRBV12-4; size: many
DNA: TGCAGTGCAACCAGGGGTCGGGGCACTGAAGCTTTCTTT; CDR3: CSATRGRGTEAFF; D: NA; J: TRBJ1-1; V: TRBV20-1; size: NA
DNA: TGTGCCATCAGTGCGGACACCTCGGGAACTGAAGCTTTCTTT; CDR3: CAISADTSGTEAFF; D: NA; J: TRBJ1-1; V: TRBV10-3; size: NA
DNA: TGTGCCAGCAGTGAAGTTAGAGGAACCAGCACAGATACGCAGTATTTT; CDR3: CASSEVRGTSTDTQYF; D: NA; J: TRBJ2-3; V: TRBV6-1; size: few
DNA: TGTGCCAGCAGTTACTCTACGGGGGAGTATGAAGCTTTCTTT; CDR3: CASSYSTGEYEAFF; D: NA; J: TRBJ1-1; V: TRBV6-5; size: NA
DNA: TGTGCCAGCAGCTTACTTCAAGGACCCTACAATGAGCAGTTCTTC; CDR3: CASSLLQGPYNEQFF; D: NA; J: TRBJ2-1; V: TRBV7-6; size: NA
DNA: TGCAGTGCCCTGGACAATTTGTATGTGGGCTACACCTTC; CDR3: CSALDNLYVGYTF; D: NA; J: TRBJ1-2; V: TRBV20-1; size: few
DNA: TGTGCCAGCAGTGCGCTACAGGGGTTGGGTTACGAGCAGTACTTC; CDR3: CASSALQGLGYEQYF; D: TRBD1; J: TRBJ2-7; V: TRBV12-3/TRBV12-4; size: many
DNA: TGTGCCAGCAGCGTAGCGGGGGCCTACAATCAGCCCCAGCATTTT; CDR3: CASSVAGAYNQPQHF; D: NA; J: TRBJ1-5; V: TRBV9; size: NA
DNA: TGTGCCAGCTCACCTCCTGATCCGGGACAGGGACGTTTGGCCAAAAACATTCAGTACTTC; CDR3: CASSPPDPGQGRLAKNIQYF; D: TRBD1; J: TRBJ2-4; V: TRBV18; size: few
DNA: TGTGTCAGCAGCTTAAACGGACGGCGCTACGAGCAGTACTTC; CDR3: CVSSLNGRRYEQYF; D: NA; J: TRBJ2-7; V: TRBV11-2; size: NA
DNA: TGTGCCAGCAGTGAAAACAGGCCGGGGTTTGAGCAGTTCTTC; CDR3: CASSENRPGFEQFF; D: NA; J: TRBJ2-1; V: TRBV25-1; size: NA
DNA: TGTGCCATCACCAAGTCGGGAGGTGGGAATGAGCAGTTCTTC; CDR3: CAITKSGGGNEQFF; D: TRBD2; J: TRBJ2-1; V: TRBV10-3; size: NA